The source of this TCR beta chain is a study of cytomegalovirus exposure and HLA in healthy donors. Study-wide results and caveats: A later analysis linked 16,951 TCR beta sequences to HLA alleles at 0.05 false discovery rate. Prediction of most subjects' HLA-A and HLA-B alleles by TCR beta sequences was reportedly accurate.

Primers included in the PCR were 60 Vbeta and 13 Jbeta primers. Sequenced by immunoSEQ multiplex PCR; TCRdb stores in-frame clones only, minus some. The sample yields roughly 150,000 clones, roughly 70% seen once. As to this clone: The antigen remains undetermined.

The clonotype comes from a male donor in good health and CMV-seronegative. The sample consisted of PBMCs.

The CDR3 DNA is TGTGCCAGCAGCTTTCAAGGGGGCGATACGCAGTATTTT. It specifies CASSFQGGDTQYF. The genes are TRBV7-2 and TRBJ2-3, with 7 bases lining up with TRBD1. The trim removed 3 bases at V and 6 bases at J, leaving 3 bases unmatched. CDR1 is SGHTA and CDR2 is FQGNSA in the germline V gene. The CDR3 length is 13 residues.